This T cell receptor (beta chain) was sequenced during a study of blood T cell repertoires in COVID-19. Looking at the study overall: COVID-19 samples, acute and convalescent, were from the United States, Italy and Spain. PBMCs, B-cell-depleted T cells, or T cells were the source of the cDNA or gDNA that made up the material.

In the authors' methods: Reference gene primer amplification yielded estimated nucleated cell counts. This table comes from immunoSEQ multiplex PCR, and its TCRdb copy is limited to in-frame clones, with some not included. For V, J and clone size, that table is used; D and trimming come from the DNA. The sample includes about 70,000 clones, around 85% of them seen just once. The sequenced sample was peripheral blood. This clonotype originated in a human donor in a cohort sampled during active COVID-19.

The CDR3 sequence: CASSVGTSGGASETQYF. The CDR3 nucleotides are TGTGCCAGCAGCGTGGGTACTAGCGGGGGGGCCAGTGAGACCCAGTACTTC. This chain uses TRBV9 with TRBJ2-5; 13 nucleotides match TRBD2. J gave up 5 bases and V 2 bases, and 9 bases lay outside the gene matches. There are 17 residues in the CDR3. Per the germline V gene, CDR1 is SGDLS and CDR2 is YYNGEE.